The 7 T cell receptor beta chains in this list originate from one sample, sequenced in a study of blood T cell repertoires in COVID-19. Produced via immunoSEQ multiplex PCR; TCRdb's table is partial and in-frame only. The sample lists tens of thousands of clones; 81% were seen once. The specimen sequenced was peripheral blood. All receptors come from a man older than 75 with COVID-19, enrolled during active disease.

V gene TRBV19 combines with J gene TRBJ2-7, with a possible D match to TRBD1 (5 bases). The CDR3 is made up of 14 amino acids. Trimming pared 3 bases from V and 1 base from J, leaving 10 bases between. Per the germline V gene, CDR1 is LNHDA and CDR2 is SQIVND (reference sequence). CDR3 sequence reads: CASSMVGVSYEQYF. The CDR3 coding sequence is TGTGCCAGTAGTATGGTAGGGGTTTCCTACGAGCAGTACTTC.

This chain connects TRBV7-2 to TRBJ1-6, with 7 bases matching TRBD1. V gave up 1 base and J gave up 11 bases; unmatched junction bases: 5. CDR1 is SGHTA and CDR2 is FQGNSA in the germline V gene. The CDR3 runs 14 residues. CDR3 in DNA: TGTGCCAGCAGCTTAGGGCCAGGGGGTCCACCCCTCCACTTT. This translates into CASSLGPGGPPLHF.

V and J are TRBV19 and TRBJ2-5; 7 bases are a match to TRBD2. The germline CDR1 and CDR2 sequences are LNHDA and SQIVND (reference sequence). This CDR3 has 15 residues. J gave up 2 bases and V 5 bases, and 8 bases lay outside the gene matches. The CDR3 sequence: CASSPRGAGQETQYF. CDR3 nucleotides: TGTGCCAGTAGTCCGAGGGGAGCGGGACAAGAGACCCAGTACTTC. Looking up the rest from reference TRBV19 and TRBJ2-5 gives the full variable domain: DGGITQSPKYLFRKEGQNVTLSCEQNLNHDAMYWYRQDPGQGLRLIYYSQIVNDFQKGDIAEGYSVSREKKESFPLTVTSAQKNPTAFYLCASSPRGAGQETQYFGPGTRLLVL.

The V gene is TRBV4-2, the J gene TRBJ1-2, with D uncertain. With 2 bases removed from V and 5 bases from J, the gap between germline ends came to 6 bases. The CDR3 totals 12 residues. Germline values: CDR1 LGHNA, CDR2 YNFKEQ. In nucleotides, the CDR3 is TGTGCCAGCAGCCAATCTACTTATGGCTACACCTTC. As protein: CASSQSTYGYTF.

The chain couples TRBV24-1 to TRBJ2-6; 9 bases line up with TRBD1. This CDR3 has 19 residues. Germline V CDR1 and CDR2: KGHDR, SFDVKD. V was clipped by 7 bases and J by 4 bases; unmatched bases: 16. CDR3 coding DNA: TGTGCCACCAGCGGGGTCCCGGGACAGGGCGTAGCCGGGGCCAACGTCCTGACTTTC. This sequence encodes CATSGVPGQGVAGANVLTF.

This rearrangement joins TRBV7-9 to TRBJ2-4; 7 bases map to TRBD2. Germline values: CDR1 SEHNR, CDR2 FQNEAQ (reference sequence). V gave up 3 bases and J gave up 3 bases; unmatched junction bases: 5. The CDR3 is 15 residues long. CDR3 loop: CASSFGTTLKNIQYF. CDR3 nucleotides: TGTGCCAGCAGCTTTGGGACTACACTCAAAAACATTCAGTACTTC.

This chain links TRBV9 with TRBJ2-1, with TRBD2 matching over 7 bases. V lost 0 bases, J lost 5 bases, and 5 bases stayed unmatched. There are 15 residues in the CDR3. CDR1 and CDR2 (germline): SGDLS, YYNGEE. The CDR3 region is CASSVAAGQHNEQFF. CDR3 nucleotide sequence: TGTGCCAGCAGCGTAGCAGCGGGGCAACACAATGAGCAGTTCTTC. The full variable domain, completed using reference TRBV9 and TRBJ2-1, is DSGVTQTPKHLITATGQRVTLRCSPRSGDLSVYWYQQSLDQGLQFLIQYYNGEERAKGNILERFSAQQFPDLHSELNLSSLELGDSALYFCASSVAAGQHNEQFFGPGTRLTVL.